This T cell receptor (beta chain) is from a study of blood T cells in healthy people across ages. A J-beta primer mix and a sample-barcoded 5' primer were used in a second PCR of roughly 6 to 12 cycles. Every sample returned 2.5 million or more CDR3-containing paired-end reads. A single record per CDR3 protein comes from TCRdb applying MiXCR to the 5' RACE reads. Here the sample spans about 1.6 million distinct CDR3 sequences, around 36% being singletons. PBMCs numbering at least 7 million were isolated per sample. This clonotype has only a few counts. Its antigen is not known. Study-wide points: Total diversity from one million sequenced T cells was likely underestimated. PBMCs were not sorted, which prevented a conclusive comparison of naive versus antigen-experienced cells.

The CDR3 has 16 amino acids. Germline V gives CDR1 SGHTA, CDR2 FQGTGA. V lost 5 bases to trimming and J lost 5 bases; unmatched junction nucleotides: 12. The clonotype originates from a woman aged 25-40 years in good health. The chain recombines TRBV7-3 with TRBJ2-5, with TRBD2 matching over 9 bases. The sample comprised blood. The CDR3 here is CASSPGVAGATETQYF. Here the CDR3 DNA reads TGTGCCAGCAGCCCCGGGGTAGCGGGGGCAACGGAGACCCAGTACTTC.